Listed below are T cell receptor beta chains from one sample, sequenced in a study of high-grade serous ovarian cancer treatment subgroups. This table comes from immunoSEQ multiplex PCR, and its TCRdb copy is limited to in-frame clones, with some not included. The sample lists over 2,000 clones, around 75% occurring once. Sequences were obtained from tumor tissue. The origin of the receptors is a human donor with high-grade serous ovarian cancer. The CDR3 runs from the conserved cysteine through the conserved F or W. Each record gives: D gene, J gene, V gene, CDR3 length, clone size, CDR3 protein, CDR3 DNA. D genes are given only for firm matches. The size field is filled for only some rows; it gives once, few, many or a size class.

.	TRBJ2-5	TRBV19	16	.	CASSISLSRGQETQYF	TGTGCCAGTAGTATCTCCCTCTCAAGGGGCCAAGAGACCCAGTACTTC
.	TRBJ1-6	TRBV5-1	16	few	CASSWIPDRQDSPLHF	TGCGCCAGCAGCTGGATCCCCGACAGGCAAGATTCACCCCTCCACTTT
.	TRBJ1-3	TRBV10-3	13	.	CAISENGGNTIYF	TGTGCCATCAGTGAGAACGGCGGAAACACCATATATTTT
.	TRBJ2-1	TRBV9	16	once	CASSPATSSTKDEQFF	TGTGCCAGCAGCCCCGCCACTAGTTCTACTAAGGATGAGCAGTTCTTC
.	TRBJ2-4	TRBV19	17	few	CASSISAPTGTKNIQYF	TGTGCCAGTAGTATATCCGCACCGACGGGAACCAAAAACATTCAGTACTTC
.	TRBJ2-2	TRBV6-4	14	few	CASSDGGDTGELFF	TGTGCCAGCAGTGACGGGGGCGACACCGGGGAGCTGTTTTTT
.	TRBJ2-1	TRBV5-1	13	few	CASSLGTYQEQFF	TGCGCCAGCAGCCTCGGGACATATCAGGAGCAGTTCTTC
.	TRBJ1-1	TRBV5-6	16	.	CASSFYQGPEFTEAFF	TGTGCCAGCAGCTTTTACCAAGGGCCAGAATTTACTGAAGCTTTCTTT
TRBD1	TRBJ1-3	TRBV9	15	.	CASSSQPGQGNTIYF	TGTGCCAGCAGCTCCCAACCGGGACAGGGGAACACCATATATTTT
TRBD1	TRBJ1-2	TRBV6-4	17	large	CASSPTGQGVRAYGYTF	TGTGCCAGCAGCCCGACGGGACAGGGGGTACGAGCCTATGGCTACACCTTC
.	TRBJ1-2	TRBV4-1	15	.	CASSQVVKTRYGYTF	TGCGCCAGCAGCCAAGTTGTCAAAACCCGCTATGGCTACACCTTC
.	TRBJ1-2	TRBV10-3	12	.	CAISETNYGYTF	TGTGCCATCAGTGAGACGAACTATGGCTACACCTTC
.	TRBJ1-5	TRBV2	14	.	CASSEQGTNQPQHF	TGTGCCAGCAGTGAACAGGGAACCAATCAGCCCCAGCATTTT
.	TRBJ2-2	TRBV11-1	16	.	CASSLYGAGNTGELFF	TGTGCCAGCAGCTTATATGGGGCGGGGAACACCGGGGAGCTGTTTTTT
.	TRBJ1-5	TRBV27	16	.	CASSSTLQGNYQPQHF	TGTGCCAGCAGTTCGACCTTGCAGGGAAACTATCAGCCCCAGCATTTT
TRBD1	TRBJ1-6	TRBV5-1	15	.	CASSLGTGPNSPLHF	TGCGCCAGCAGCTTGGGGACAGGCCCTAATTCACCCCTCCACTTT
TRBD1	TRBJ2-3	TRBV4-1	16	.	CASSQVPGQSTNTQYF	TGCGCCAGCAGCCAGGTACCGGGACAGAGCACAAATACGCAGTATTTT
.	TRBJ1-1	TRBV5-1	14	.	CASNEDRLNTEAFF	TGCGCCAGCAACGAGGACAGATTGAACACTGAAGCTTTCTTT
TRBD1	TRBJ1-5	TRBV6-1	15	.	CASSEATGGGQPQHF	TGTGCCAGCAGTGAAGCGACAGGGGGCGGTCAGCCCCAGCATTTT
.	TRBJ2-6	TRBV6-6	15	.	CASSYRDSGANVLTF	TGTGCCAGCAGCTACAGGGACTCTGGGGCCAACGTCCTGACTTTC
.	TRBJ1-3	TRBV6-5	12	.	CASRGGGNTIYF	TGTGCCAGCAGAGGGGGTGGAAACACCATATATTTT
.	TRBJ1-2	TRBV2	13	.	CASSEAVNYGYTF	TGTGCCAGCAGTGAAGCGGTTAACTATGGCTACACCTTC
.	TRBJ2-1	TRBV16	11	.	CASSPNNEQFF	TGTGCCAGCAGCCCCAACAATGAGCAGTTCTTC
TRBD1	TRBJ2-5	TRBV27	15	.	CASSSLLTGLETQYF	TGTGCCAGCAGTTCCCTATTGACAGGGTTGGAGACCCAGTACTTC
TRBD1	TRBJ1-1	TRBV7-2	15	.	CASSQKQGAVTEAFF	TGTGCCAGCAGCCAAAAACAGGGGGCGGTCACTGAAGCTTTCTTT
.	TRBJ1-2	TRBV28	16	.	CASSLPQVITNYGYTF	TGTGCCAGCAGTTTACCACAGGTGATAACTAACTATGGCTACACCTTC
.	TRBJ2-1	TRBV28	12	.	CASSLRYNEQFF	TGTGCCAGCAGTTTAAGGTACAATGAGCAGTTCTTC
TRBD1	TRBJ1-3	TRBV5-1	15	few	CASSSGGAGGNTIYF	TGCGCCAGCAGCTCAGGGGGGGCAGGAGGAAACACCATATATTTT
TRBD2	TRBJ2-1	TRBV9	16	.	CASSPPGLANNNEQFF	TGTGCCAGCAGCCCCCCGGGACTAGCGAACAACAATGAGCAGTTCTTC
.	TRBJ2-7	TRBV28	12	.	CASSSGNPEQYF	TGTGCCAGCAGTTCAGGTAATCCCGAGCAGTACTTC
TRBD1	TRBJ1-2	TRBV13	14	.	CASSSRGTVYGYTF	TGTGCCAGCAGCTCGCGAGGGACAGTCTATGGCTACACCTTC
.	TRBJ2-6	TRBV7-6	12	few	CASSSPTNVLTF	TGTGCCAGCAGCTCGCCAACCAACGTCCTGACTTTC
.	TRBJ1-6	TRBV10-3	19	.	CAISVPPGTLSSYNSPLHF	TGTGCCATCAGTGTACCCCCCGGGACACTAAGCTCCTATAATTCACCCCTCCACTTT
TRBD1	TRBJ1-6	TRBV11-2	20	.	CASSLERGQGRSSYNSPLHF	TGTGCCAGCAGCTTAGAGAGGGGACAGGGCAGAAGTTCCTATAATTCACCCCTCCACTTT
.	TRBJ2-5	TRBV15	13	.	CATSRHIQETQYF	TGTGCCACCAGCAGGCACATCCAAGAGACCCAGTACTTC
TRBD1	TRBJ1-6	TRBV2	16	few	CASTATGFSYNSPLHF	TGTGCCAGCACCGCGACAGGGTTCTCCTATAATTCACCCCTCCACTTT
TRBD1	TRBJ2-6	TRBV19	17	.	CASSQGQGRSGANVLTF	TGTGCCAGTAGTCAGGGACAGGGGCGCTCTGGGGCCAACGTCCTGACTTTC
.	TRBJ1-4	TRBV10-3	14	.	CAISAGQPNEKLFF	TGTGCCATCAGTGCCGGACAGCCTAATGAAAAACTGTTTTTT
.	TRBJ1-2	TRBV28	12	.	CASSLRGYGYTF	TGTGCCAGCAGTCTCAGAGGGTATGGCTACACCTTC
.	TRBJ2-1	TRBV15	14	.	CATSREGDWLEQFF	TGTGCCACCAGCAGAGAAGGGGATTGGCTTGAGCAGTTCTTC
.	TRBJ2-5	TRBV9	13	.	CASSVEGRETQYF	TGTGCCAGCAGCGTAGAAGGGCGTGAGACCCAGTACTTC
TRBD1	TRBJ1-3	TRBV7-6	16	.	CASRPGGLVSGNTIYF	TGTGCCAGCAGGCCAGGGGGATTAGTGAGTGGAAACACCATATATTTT
.	TRBJ1-5	TRBV9	14	.	CASSAGQPNQPQHF	TGTGCCAGCAGCGCCGGACAGCCCAATCAGCCCCAGCATTTT
TRBD1	TRBJ2-1	TRBV10-3	16	.	CAISDPGQGAPNEQFF	TGTGCCATCAGTGACCCGGGACAGGGGGCACCAAATGAGCAGTTCTTC
.	TRBJ2-2	TRBV18	16	.	CASSQRGGANTGELFF	TGTGCCAGCTCACAACGCGGAGGCGCGAACACCGGGGAGCTGTTTTTT
.	TRBJ2-6	TRBV15	18	few	CATSRATGPSFGANVLTF	TGTGCCACCAGCAGAGCTACAGGGCCCTCCTTTGGGGCCAACGTCCTGACTTTC
TRBD1	TRBJ2-2	TRBV7-8	15	.	CASSLAGQGIGELFF	TGTGCCAGCAGCTTAGCGGGACAGGGTATCGGGGAGCTGTTTTTT
.	TRBJ1-6	TRBV27	14	few	CASSQGQGYSPLHF	TGTGCCAGCAGCCAGGGGCAGGGTTATTCACCCCTCCACTTT
.	TRBJ2-5	TRBV11-1	15	few	CASSLGNGFQETQYF	TGTGCCAGCAGCTTAGGAAACGGGTTCCAAGAGACCCAGTACTTC
TRBD1	TRBJ1-5	TRBV7-9	13	.	CASSRQGNQPQHF	TGTGCCAGCAGCCGACAGGGGAATCAGCCCCAGCATTTT
TRBD1	TRBJ1-2	TRBV28	15	.	CASSLATGAGNGYTF	TGTGCCAGCAGTTTAGCAACAGGGGCAGGAAATGGCTACACCTTC